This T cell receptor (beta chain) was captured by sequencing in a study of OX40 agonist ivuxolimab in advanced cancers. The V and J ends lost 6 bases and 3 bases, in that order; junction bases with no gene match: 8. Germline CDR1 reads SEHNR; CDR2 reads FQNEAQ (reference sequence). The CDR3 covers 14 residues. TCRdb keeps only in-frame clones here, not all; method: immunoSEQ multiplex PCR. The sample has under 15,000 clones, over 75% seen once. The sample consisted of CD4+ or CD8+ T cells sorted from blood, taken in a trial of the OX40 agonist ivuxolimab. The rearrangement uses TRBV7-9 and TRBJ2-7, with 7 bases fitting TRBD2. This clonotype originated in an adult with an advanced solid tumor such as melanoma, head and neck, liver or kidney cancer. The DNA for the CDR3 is TGTGCCAGCAGTTCGAGCGGGACCTACTACGAGCAGTACTTC. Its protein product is CASSSSGTYYEQYF.